Sequencing of this T cell receptor (beta chain) was carried out in a study of blood T cell repertoires in COVID-19. For the study at large: Acute and convalescent COVID-19 specimens originated in the United States, Italy and Spain. From T cells, B-cell-depleted T cells, or PBMCs came the material, which was cDNA or gDNA.

Measured with immunoSEQ multiplex PCR; TCRdb has only the in-frame clones, and not every one. The repertoire holds approximately 220,000 clones, 80% to 85% seen once, with around 25% in the top ten. The trim removed 2 bases at V and 4 bases at J, leaving 7 bases unmatched. Germline CDR1 SGHTA, CDR2 FQGNSA. This CDR3 spans 16 amino acids. The specimen sequenced was peripheral blood. The sequence came from a man aged 35 to 55 with acute or convalescent COVID-19. The V gene is TRBV7-2, the J gene TRBJ2-5; 10 nucleotides match TRBD2. This chain's CDR3 is CASSLRALAGAETQYF. For the CDR3, the DNA is TGTGCCAGCAGCTTAAGAGCCCTAGCGGGAGCAGAGACCCAGTACTTC.